One and the same sample provided the 18 T cell receptor beta chains below, sequenced in a study of Graves' ophthalmopathy and Graves' hyperthyroidism. For repertoire sequencing, the TCR beta CDR3 regions were amplified from RNA transcripts. The authors performed first-round RT-PCR with HTBI primers and then a second-round multiplex PCR. Via MiXCR, TCRdb re-called the multiplex PCR reads, giving one row per CDR3 protein. The sample has hundreds of thousands of distinct CDR3 sequences; roughly two fifths are singletons. Material for sequencing was peripheral blood. The source of these receptors is an adult man with Graves' ophthalmopathy.

V usage is TRBV10-3 and J usage is TRBJ2-7; 10 bases are a match to TRBD2. The trim removed 2 bases at V and 4 bases at J, leaving 8 bases unmatched. The CDR3 sequence is 16 residues long. Germline CDR1 is ENHRY and CDR2 is SYGVKD. The CDR3 sequence: CAISEPSGRALYEQYF. CDR3 in DNA: TGTGCCATCAGTGAGCCCAGCGGGAGGGCCTTATACGAGCAGTACTTC.

This clonotype has at least ten counts. V gene TRBV7-9 combines with J gene TRBJ1-6, with D uncertain. Per germline, CDR1 SEHNR and CDR2 FQNEAQ (reference sequence). This CDR3 is 14 amino acids long. V dropped 1 base and J dropped 10 bases, with 11 bases sitting between them. CDR3 sequence (DNA): TGTGCCAGCAGCTTAGAGGGTGAGGGATCACCCCTCCACTTT. Protein sequence: CASSLEGEGSPLHF.

This clonotype was seen only a few times. This chain joins TRBV5-6 and TRBJ1-1; D may be TRBD1 (6 bases). The CDR3 has 13 residues. Deletions cut 6 bases from V and 8 bases from J, with 17 bases between. Germline V CDR1 and CDR2: SGHDT, YYEEEE. In DNA form, the CDR3 reads TGTGCCAGCACCCTCACTCAGGGGAGGGAAGCTTTCTTT. This encodes CASTLTQGREAFF.

The rearrangement joins TRBV7-9 to TRBJ2-3; D tentatively reads TRBD1 or TRBD2 (5 bases each). CDR1 is SEHNR, CDR2 FQNEAQ, per germline (reference sequence). Trimming stripped 5 bases from V and 2 bases from J, with 14 bases between. The CDR3 is made up of 15 amino acids. The CDR3 coding sequence is TGTGCCAGCAGCGCGCCGGGACGGAACACAGATACGCAGTATTTT. Protein product: CASSAPGRNTDTQYF.

On this clonotype itself: The junction shows a germline mismatch at one end, possibly a read error. The chain links TRBV10-3 to TRBJ1-3; D not resolved. This CDR3 is 18 amino acids long. Germline V gene sequence: CDR1 ENHRY, CDR2 SYGVKD. For the CDR3, the DNA is TGTGCCAGCAGTTACTCGGCGGAGGGAACTTCGCGTGGAAACACCATATATTTT. Protein product: CASSYSAEGTSRGNTIYF.

The V and J genes are TRBV5-4 and TRBJ2-7, with 9 nucleotides matching TRBD2. The CDR3 runs to 14 residues. J lost 3 bases, V lost 2 bases, and 3 bases had no gene match. Germline assignment: CDR1 SGHNT and CDR2 YYREEE (reference sequence). CDR3 residues: CASSFGGGGYEQYF. The CDR3 bases are TGTGCCAGCAGCTTTGGCGGGGGGGGCTACGAGCAGTACTTC.

The genes are TRBV12-3 or TRBV12-4 and TRBJ1-5; 7 positions agree with TRBD1. The trim removed 6 bases at V and 0 bases at J, leaving 5 bases unmatched. The CDR3 has 15 residues. CDR3 region: CASRSGQYSNQPQHF. The CDR3 DNA sequence: TGTGCCAGCAGGTCGGGACAGTATAGCAATCAGCCCCAGCATTTT.

This sequence joins TRBV25-1 and TRBJ1-4; no reliable D call. The CDR3 contains 14 residues. From germline, CDR1 is MGHDK and CDR2 SYGVNS. V shed 5 bases and J shed 10 bases, with 17 bases lying between them. As DNA, the CDR3 is TGTGCCAGCAGTTCTTTGGGTGGAGGCGGAAAACTGTTTTTT. Residues: CASSSLGGGGKLFF.

This clonotype was counted a single time. This sequence joins TRBV7-9 and TRBJ2-5; D not resolved. Germline values: CDR1 SEHNR, CDR2 FQNEAQ (reference sequence). There are 15 residues in the CDR3. V gave up 5 bases and J gave up 3 bases, with 16 bases separating them. CDR3 nucleotides: TGTGCCAGCAGCCCCCCTCGTACTAAGGAAGAGACCCAGTACTTC. As protein: CASSPPRTKEETQYF.

V usage is TRBV5-6 and J usage is TRBJ2-7; 12 bases match TRBD2. The germline V gene encodes CDR1 SGHDT and CDR2 YYEEEE. V shed 4 bases, J shed 5 bases, and the junction held 13 bases outside the gene matches. This CDR3 has 17 amino acids. The CDR3 region has the DNA TGTGCCAGCAGCCCGAAGAGGACTAGCGGGGCTCTGGACGAGCAGTACTTC. This codes for CASSPKRTSGALDEQYF. Full variable domain (outside the CDR3, taken from reference TRBV5-6 and TRBJ2-7): DAGVTQSPTHLIKTRGQQVTLRCSPKSGHDTVSWYQQALGQGPQFIFQYYEEEERQRGNFPDRFSGHQFPNYSSELNVNALLLGDSALYLCASSPKRTSGALDEQYFGPGTRLTVT.

A few counts support this clonotype. This rearrangement joins TRBV20-1 to TRBJ1-1; possibly TRBD1 for D (6 bases). V shed 7 bases and J shed 0 bases, with 15 bases lying between them. The germline CDR1 and CDR2 sequences are DFQATT and SNEGSKA (reference sequence). The CDR3 has 14 residues. This CDR3 is CSGTGFTMNTEAFF. CDR3 DNA: TGCAGTGGAACAGGGTTCACGATGAACACTGAAGCTTTCTTT.

This clonotype has just one count. V usage is TRBV2 and J usage is TRBJ1-5; tentatively, D is TRBD1 (5 bases). Looked up from germline, CDR1 is SNHLY and CDR2 is FYNNEI. This CDR3 comprises 13 residues. CDR3 loop: CARDTGDHQPQHF. The CDR3, as DNA: TGTGCTAGAGATACGGGGGACCATCAGCCCCAGCATTTT.

Only a few counts were recorded for this clonotype. The chain links TRBV28 to TRBJ2-7; TRBD1 matches at 7 bases. V lost 6 bases and J lost 2; bases outside the gene matches: 7. The CDR3 extends over 14 amino acids. The germline V gene encodes CDR1 MDHEN and CDR2 SYDVKM. The chain's CDR3 is CASSPGTETYEQYF. The CDR3 DNA is TGTGCCAGCAGCCCCGGGACAGAGACCTACGAGCAGTACTTC.

This clonotype was seen a handful of times. This sequence joins TRBV10-3 and TRBJ2-7; 8 bases align to TRBD1. With 2 bases clipped from V and 1 base from J, the junction kept 4 bases outside the gene matches. This CDR3 has 15 residues. Germline V lookup: CDR1 ENHRY, CDR2 SYGVKD. CDR3: CAISERGQDSYEQYF. CDR3 DNA: TGTGCCATCAGTGAGAGGGGACAGGATTCCTACGAGCAGTACTTC.

On this clonotype: One junction end disagrees with the germline gene, perhaps due to a read error. This chain uses TRBV24-1 with TRBJ1-5; the D gene is possibly TRBD1 (5 bases). The germline V gene encodes CDR1 KGHDR and CDR2 SFDVKD. This CDR3 is built from 13 residues. This CDR3 is CASSRGGGRPQHF. The CDR3 nucleotides read TGTGCCAGCAGTCGGGGGGGGGGAAGGCCCCAGCATTTT.

The V call is TRBV7-2, the J call TRBJ2-3; D uncertain. The CDR3 has 12 amino acids. V was cut by 5 bases and J by 15 bases, with 18 bases left in between. Germline loops: CDR1 SGHTA, CDR2 FQGNSA. The CDR3 reads CASSPRLGSHYF. DNA for the CDR3: TGTGCCAGCAGCCCCCGGTTAGGTTCACACTATTTT.

The chain carries TRBV7-8 and TRBJ2-5; tentatively, D is TRBD1 (6 bases). The CDR3 is 15 amino acids. V was clipped by 6 bases and J by 4 bases, with 18 bases between them. Germline lookup yields CDR1 SGHVS and CDR2 FQNEAQ. CDR3 amino acids: CASSYWPGAGETQYF. The CDR3 DNA reads as TGTGCCAGCAGTTACTGGCCAGGGGCTGGAGAGACCCAGTACTTC.

The chain uses TRBV25-1 and TRBJ2-1; 9 bases match TRBD2. CDR3 size: 14 residues. V lost 6 bases to trimming and J lost 9 bases; unmatched junction nucleotides: 9. Germline V lookup: CDR1 MGHDK, CDR2 SYGVNS. CDR3 coding DNA: TGTGCCAGCAGCGCCGCGGGGGGGGTCAGTGAGCAGTTCTTC. This gives the protein CASSAAGGVSEQFF.